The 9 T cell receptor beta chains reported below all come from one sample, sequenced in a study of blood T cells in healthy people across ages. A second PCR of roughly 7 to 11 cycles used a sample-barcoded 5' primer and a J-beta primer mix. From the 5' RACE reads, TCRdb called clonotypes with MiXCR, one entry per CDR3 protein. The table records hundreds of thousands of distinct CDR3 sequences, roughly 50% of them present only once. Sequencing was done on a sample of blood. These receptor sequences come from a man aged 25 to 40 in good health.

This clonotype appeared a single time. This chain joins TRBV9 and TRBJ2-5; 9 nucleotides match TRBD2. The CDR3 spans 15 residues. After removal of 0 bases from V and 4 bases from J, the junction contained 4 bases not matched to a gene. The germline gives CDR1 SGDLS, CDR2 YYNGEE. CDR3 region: CASSVAAGGGETQYF. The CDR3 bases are TGTGCCAGCAGCGTAGCAGCGGGAGGCGGAGAGACCCAGTACTTC.

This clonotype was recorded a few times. CDR3 protein: CASNQTDYRSYEQYF. CDR3 bases: TGTGCCAGTAACCAGACGGATTACCGTTCCTACGAGCAGTACTTC. The chain recombines TRBV11-2 with TRBJ2-7; D gene unclear. The CDR3 spans 15 residues. Per the germline V gene, CDR1 is SGHAT and CDR2 is FQNNGV. V shed 9 bases and J shed 1 base, with 19 bases lying between them.

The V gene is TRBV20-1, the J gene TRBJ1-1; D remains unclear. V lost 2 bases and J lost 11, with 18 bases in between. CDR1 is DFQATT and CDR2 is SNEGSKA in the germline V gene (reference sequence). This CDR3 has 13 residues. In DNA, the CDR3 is TGCAGTGCTAGAACCCGTCGGTCCCAGAGGGCTTTCTTT. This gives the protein CSARTRRSQRAFF.

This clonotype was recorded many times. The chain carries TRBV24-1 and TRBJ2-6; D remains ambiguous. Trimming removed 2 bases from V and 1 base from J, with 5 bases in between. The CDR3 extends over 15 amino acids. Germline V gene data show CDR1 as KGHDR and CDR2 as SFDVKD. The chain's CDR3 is CATSDWASGANVLTF. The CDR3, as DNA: TGTGCCACCAGTGATTGGGCGTCTGGGGCCAACGTCCTGACTTTC.

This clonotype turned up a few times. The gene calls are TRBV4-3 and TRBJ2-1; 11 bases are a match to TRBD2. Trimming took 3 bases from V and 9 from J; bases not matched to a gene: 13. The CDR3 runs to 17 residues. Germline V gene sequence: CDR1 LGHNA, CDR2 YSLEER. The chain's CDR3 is CASSQNSGLAGGREQFF. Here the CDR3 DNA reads TGCGCCAGCAGCCAGAATTCCGGATTAGCGGGAGGGCGTGAGCAGTTCTTC.

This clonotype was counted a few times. CDR3 residues: CASSQIGNTEAFF. CDR3 DNA: TGCGCCAGCAGCCAGATCGGGAACACTGAAGCTTTCTTT. The chain has TRBV5-1 and TRBJ1-1, with D unclear. The CDR3 totals 13 residues. Trimming pared 4 bases from V and 1 base from J, leaving 8 bases between. CDR1 and CDR2 from the germline V gene are SGHRS and YFSETQ.

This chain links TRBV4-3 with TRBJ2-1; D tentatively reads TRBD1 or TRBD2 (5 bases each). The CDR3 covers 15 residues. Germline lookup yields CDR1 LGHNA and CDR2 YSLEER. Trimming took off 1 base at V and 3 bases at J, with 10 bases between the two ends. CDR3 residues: CASSQAGDVYNEQFF. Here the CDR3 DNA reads TGCGCCAGCAGCCAAGCCGGGGACGTCTACAATGAGCAGTTCTTC.

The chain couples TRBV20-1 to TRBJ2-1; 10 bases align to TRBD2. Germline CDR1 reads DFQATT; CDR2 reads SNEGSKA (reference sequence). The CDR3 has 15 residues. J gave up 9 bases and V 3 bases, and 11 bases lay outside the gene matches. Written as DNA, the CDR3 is TGCAGTGCTAGGCCTAGCGGGGGAGGATTTGGTGAGCAGTTCTTC. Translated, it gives CSARPSGGGFGEQFF.

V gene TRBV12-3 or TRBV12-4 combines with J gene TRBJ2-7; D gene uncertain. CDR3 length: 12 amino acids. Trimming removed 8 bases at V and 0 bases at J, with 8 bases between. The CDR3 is CASGVGSYEQYF. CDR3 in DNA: TGTGCCAGCGGAGTTGGCTCCTACGAGCAGTACTTC.